Below, one T cell receptor (beta chain) is given with its context. The antigen is not known. This entry is derived from a study of siplizumab effects on memory and regulatory T cells. Notes on the study in general: Whether proliferating Tregs in siplizumab cultures suppress was not functionally confirmed. The study found naive T cells seemingly more diverse than memory cells and seemingly major alloresponse contributors. Tracing alloreactive clones into unstimulated subsets worked for only a minor fraction of them.

Profiled with immunoSEQ multiplex PCR; TCRdb holds only in-frame clones, not every one. The data contain 85,000 to 130,000 clones, 94% of them singletons. Germline CDR1 reads SGHRS; CDR2 reads YFSETQ. V shed 6 bases and J shed 4 bases, with 6 bases lying between them. There are 11 residues in the CDR3. The chain employs TRBV5-1 and TRBJ2-3; D is uncertain. This TCR derives from a human donor in good health. The material sequenced was Tregs sorted from blood. CDR3 protein: CASKLSDTQYF. In nucleotides, the CDR3 is TGCGCCAGCAAGCTTTCAGATACGCAGTATTTT.